The TCR beta chain under discussion was sequenced for a study of T cells in Graves' hyperthyroidism and ophthalmopathy. Study observations and caveats: By a 13 V-J model, ophthalmopathy was set apart from stable hyperthyroidism. Model output signaled ophthalmopathy a median 6.5 months ahead of onset.

For this clonotype: The antigen is unknown.

A patient was excluded if there was uncontrolled infection, other autoimmune disease, pregnancy or lactation. Cells are PBMCs isolated from over 7.5 ml of fresh blood. The CDR3 covers 15 residues. J was trimmed by 1 base and V by 3 bases; bases with no gene match: 6. CDR1 is SEHNR, CDR2 FQNEAQ, per germline (reference sequence). TCR beta CDR3 regions were amplified from RNA transcripts. With the HTBI primer set, the TCR CDR3 went through a first round of RT-PCR. Each CDR3 protein is one row after TCRdb ran MiXCR on the multiplex PCR reads. The sample lists roughly 380,000 distinct CDR3 sequences, roughly 14% occurring once.

The chain couples TRBV7-9 to TRBJ2-7; 7 nucleotides agree with TRBD1. The TCR comes from a woman aged 55-75 years with Graves' hyperthyroidism. Sequenced input: blood. The CDR3 DNA is TGTGCCAGCAGCTTCCGACAGGGACCTTCCTACGAGCAGTACTTC. Protein product: CASSFRQGPSYEQYF.